The present T cell receptor (beta chain) was sequenced within a study of lymphopenia after photon versus proton radiotherapy. Study findings and constraints: Relative stability marked proton patients; photon patients lost diversity and naive cells.

Clones were read by immunoSEQ multiplex PCR, and TCRdb kept only the in-frame ones, dropping some. Counted here are about 62,000 clones, 75% to 90% occurring once; the ten biggest clones make up roughly 13%. Germline assignment: CDR1 MGHDK and CDR2 SYGVNS. V was trimmed by 0 bases and J by 5 bases, leaving 7 bases between them. The CDR3 is made up of 14 amino acids. This clone came up once. Its antigen is unidentified. The sequenced sample was peripheral blood, obtained from a patient treated with proton-based radiotherapy. The receptor was derived from a man older than 75 with esophageal cancer. The chain has TRBV25-1 and TRBJ2-2, with a weak D call TRBD2 (6 bases). The CDR3 DNA sequence: TGTGCCAGCAGTGAATATGGGGGGACCGGGGAGCTGTTTTTT. Protein: CASSEYGGTGELFF. The full variable domain, completed using reference TRBV25-1 and TRBJ2-2, is EADIYQTPRYLVIGTGKKITLECSQTMGHDKMYWYQQDPGMELHLIHYSYGVNSTEKGDLSSESTVSRIRTEHFPLTLESARPSHTSQYLCASSEYGGTGELFFGEGSRLTVL.